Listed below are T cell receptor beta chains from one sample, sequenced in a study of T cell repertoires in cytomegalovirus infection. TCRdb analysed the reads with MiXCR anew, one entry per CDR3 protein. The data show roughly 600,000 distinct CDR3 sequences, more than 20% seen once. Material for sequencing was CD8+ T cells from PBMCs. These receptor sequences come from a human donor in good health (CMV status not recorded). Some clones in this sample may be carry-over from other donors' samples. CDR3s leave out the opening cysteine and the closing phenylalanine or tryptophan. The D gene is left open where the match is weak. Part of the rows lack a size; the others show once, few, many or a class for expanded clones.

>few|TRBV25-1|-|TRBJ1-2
ASSDLTKNYGYT
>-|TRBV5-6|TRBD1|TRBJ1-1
ASSEGQPEAF
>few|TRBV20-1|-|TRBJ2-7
SARDRGGITYEQY
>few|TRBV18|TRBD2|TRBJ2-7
ASSPPSGGNEQY
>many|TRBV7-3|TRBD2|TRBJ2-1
ASSPGLALYNEQF
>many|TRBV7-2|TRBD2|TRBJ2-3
ASSQSGGAGDTQY
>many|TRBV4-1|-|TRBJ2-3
ASSQVQALSTDTQY
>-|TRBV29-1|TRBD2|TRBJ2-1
SVYPGLEVPEQF
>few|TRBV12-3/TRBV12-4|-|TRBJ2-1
ASRLHPRYNEQF
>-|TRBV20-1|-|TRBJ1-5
SAPPLNWTRQNQPQH
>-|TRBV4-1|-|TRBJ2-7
ASSQAGDLDEQY
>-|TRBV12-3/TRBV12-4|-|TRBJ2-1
ASSLSGSGGDYGYNEQF
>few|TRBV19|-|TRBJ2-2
ASSILGTNTGELF
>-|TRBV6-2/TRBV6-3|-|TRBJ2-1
ASSYGHEQF
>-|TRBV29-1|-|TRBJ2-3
SVDLGVGQSLADTQY
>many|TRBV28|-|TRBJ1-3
ASSLMREPGNTIY